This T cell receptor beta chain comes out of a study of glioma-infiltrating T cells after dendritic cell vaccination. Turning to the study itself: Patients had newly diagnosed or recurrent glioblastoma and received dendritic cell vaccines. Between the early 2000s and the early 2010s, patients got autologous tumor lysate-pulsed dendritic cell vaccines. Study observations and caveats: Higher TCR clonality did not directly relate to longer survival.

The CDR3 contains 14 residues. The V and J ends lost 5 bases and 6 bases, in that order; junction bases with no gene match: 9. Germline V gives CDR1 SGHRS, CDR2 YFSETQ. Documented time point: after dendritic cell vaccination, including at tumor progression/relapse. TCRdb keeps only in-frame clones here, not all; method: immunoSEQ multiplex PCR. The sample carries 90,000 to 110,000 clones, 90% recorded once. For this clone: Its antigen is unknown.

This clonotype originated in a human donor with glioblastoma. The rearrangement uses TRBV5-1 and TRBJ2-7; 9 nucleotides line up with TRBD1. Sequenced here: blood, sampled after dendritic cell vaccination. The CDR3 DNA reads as TGCGCCAGCAGGCCCGGGACAGGGTCCGTCGAGCAGTACTTC. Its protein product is CASRPGTGSVEQYF.